The source of this T cell receptor beta chain is a study of blood T cell repertoires in COVID-19. The germline CDR1 and CDR2 sequences are LNHDA and SQIVND (reference sequence). The ends were cut back, 5 bases at V and 4 bases at J, with 14 bases in the middle. The CDR3 is 15 amino acids. The method was immunoSEQ multiplex PCR; TCRdb's version includes in-frame clones alone and lacks a portion of them. The sample consists of roughly 290,000 clones, roughly 88% of them appearing once. Sequences were obtained from peripheral blood. The sequence derives from a human donor with COVID-19, enrolled during active disease. The donor label of this sample is uncertain. The chain uses TRBV19 and TRBJ1-4; tentatively, D is TRBD1 (5 bases). As DNA, the CDR3 is TGTGCCAGTAGTGGCCAGGGTCTTAGTAATGAAAAACTGTTTTTT. This encodes CASSGQGLSNEKLFF. Full variable domain (remainder filled in from reference TRBV19 and TRBJ1-4): DGGITQSPKYLFRKEGQNVTLSCEQNLNHDAMYWYRQDPGQGLRLIYYSQIVNDFQKGDIAEGYSVSREKKESFPLTVTSAQKNPTAFYLCASSGQGLSNEKLFFGSGTQLSVL.